This paragraph reports one TCR beta chain. Its antigen is not identified. V was cut by 3 bases and J by 0 bases, with 9 bases left in between. The CDR3 runs 13 residues. Germline CDR1 is DFQATT and CDR2 is SNEGSKA (reference sequence). The source of the sample is a study of type 1 regulatory T cells. Study in general: An in vitro protocol generated T-allo10, a Tr1-enriched, alloantigen-specific CD4 T cell product. Study observations and caveats: Tr1 cells had a more restricted TCR repertoire than non-Tr1 cells.

TCRdb re-called the reads with MiXCR, one entry per CDR3 protein. Altogether about 62,000 distinct CDR3 sequences are present, 60% to 65% being singletons, with the ten largest covering approximately 2%. The chain employs TRBV20-1 and TRBJ2-7; the D is unclear. The sample consisted of cultured non-Tr1 T cells, either the whole culture or a sorted T cell fraction (not recorded which). This receptor was obtained from a human donor in good health. DNA for the CDR3: TGCAGTGCTAGCCCCGACACCTCCTACGAGCAGTACTTC. Encoded protein: CSASPDTSYEQYF.